A single T cell receptor (beta chain) is shown here with its context. Its matching antigen is unknown. The germline V gene encodes CDR1 LNHNV and CDR2 YYDKDF (reference sequence). The CDR3 loop spans 15 amino acids. V lost 0 bases and J lost 7, with 12 bases in between. 13 Jbeta primers and 60 Vbeta primers were used for the PCR. Clones were read by immunoSEQ multiplex PCR, and TCRdb kept only the in-frame ones, dropping some. The table lists about 88,000 clones, around 80% of them singletons. This sample stems from a study of cytomegalovirus exposure and HLA in healthy donors. General study results and limits: Later work associated 16,951 TCR beta sequences with HLA alleles at 0.05 false discovery rate. Several of the most significant clusters appeared, in a later analysis, to be linked to common viral pathogens.

The rearrangement joins TRBV15 to TRBJ1-4; D is perhaps TRBD1 (5 bases). Sample: PBMCs. This TCR came from a man aged 30 to 39 in good health and CMV-seronegative. The CDR3 DNA is TGTGCCACCAGCAGAGAGGATCAGGGCGGTGAAAAACTGTTTTTT. Translating gives CATSREDQGGEKLFF.